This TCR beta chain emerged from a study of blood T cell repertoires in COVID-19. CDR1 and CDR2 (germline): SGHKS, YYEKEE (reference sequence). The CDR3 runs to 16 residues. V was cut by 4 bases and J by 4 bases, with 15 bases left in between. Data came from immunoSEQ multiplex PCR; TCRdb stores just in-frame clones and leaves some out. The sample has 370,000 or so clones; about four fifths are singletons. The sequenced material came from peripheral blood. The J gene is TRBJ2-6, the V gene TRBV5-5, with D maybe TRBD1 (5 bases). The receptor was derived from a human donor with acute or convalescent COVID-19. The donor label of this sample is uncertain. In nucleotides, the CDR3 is TGTGCCAGCAGCGGGGCGGTGATTGCCGGGGCCAACGTCCTGACTTTC. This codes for CASSGAVIAGANVLTF.